This T cell receptor beta chain was observed in a study of T cell responses to AZD1222 COVID-19 vaccine. Findings and caveats of the study: Unmutated variant regions reportedly attract nearly half of all spike-specific TCRs. Clonal diversity was possibly underestimated, and white British individuals and females predominated among donors.

The length of the CDR3 is 15 residues. Germline V gene lookup returns CDR1 KGHSH and CDR2 LQKENI. The ends were cut back, 2 bases at V and 2 bases at J, with 11 bases in the middle. The data were produced by immunoSEQ multiplex PCR, yet TCRdb's version contains in-frame clones alone and is incomplete. The sample shows 150,000 or so clones, about nine tenths of them seen only once. Concerning this clone: Antigen unknown.

V gene TRBV18 combines with J gene TRBJ2-3; D is perhaps TRBD2 (6 bases). The receptor comes from an adult in good health. Material: peripheral blood, obtained on day 0 of AZD1222 vaccination. The CDR3 sequence: CASSPVEGVTDTQYF. DNA for the CDR3: TGTGCCAGCTCACCAGTGGAGGGAGTCACAGATACGCAGTATTTT.